These 32 T cell receptor beta chains came from one sample sequenced in a study of blood T cells in healthy people across ages. A second roughly 7 to 11 cycle PCR used barcoded and J-beta primers. From the 5' RACE reads, TCRdb called clonotypes with MiXCR, one entry per CDR3 protein. This sample has 1.5 million or so distinct CDR3 sequences, with 42% found just once. The sequencing sample was made of blood. The receptors originated from a woman under 30 in good health.

This clonotype was seen repeatedly, ten times or more. The chain is built from TRBV9 and TRBJ1-6; D perhaps matches TRBD1 (5 bases). The CDR3 has 14 amino acids. V was shortened by 2 bases and J by 6 bases, with 9 bases between the two germline ends. Germline assignment: CDR1 SGDLS and CDR2 YYNGEE. CDR3 protein: CASSVGTVNSPLHF. The CDR3 DNA reads TGTGCCAGCAGCGTCGGGACCGTTAATTCACCCCTCCACTTT.

The rearrangement joins TRBV20-1 to TRBJ2-5; 12 bases agree with TRBD2. CDR1 is DFQATT and CDR2 is SNEGSKA in the germline V gene (reference sequence). CDR3 size: 15 residues. V shed 3 bases and J 4 bases; nucleotides not matched to a gene: 6. Here the CDR3 DNA reads TGCAGTGCTAGGGCGGGACTAGCGGGCCGAGAGACCCAGTACTTC. This translates into CSARAGLAGRETQYF.

CDR3 coding DNA: TGTGCCAGCAGTGAACAGGGTTTTGGGAGCAATCAGCCCCAGCATTTT. As protein: CASSEQGFGSNQPQHF. The V gene is TRBV2, the J gene TRBJ1-5; D might be TRBD1 (5 bases). CDR1 is SNHLY and CDR2 is FYNNEI in the germline V gene. Trimming took 2 bases from V and 1 from J, leaving 12 bases between them. The CDR3 runs 16 residues.

The rearrangement links TRBV7-6 to TRBJ1-1, with D tentatively TRBD1 (6 bases). The V and J ends lost 1 base and 10 bases respectively, with 13 bases between them. This CDR3 spans 13 amino acids. Germline lookup yields CDR1 SGHVS and CDR2 FNYEAQ. As DNA, the CDR3 is TGTGCCAGCAGCTTAGGAGGGGGACAAGGAGCTTTCTTT. Translation gives CASSLGGGQGAFF.

This rearrangement joins TRBV27 to TRBJ1-1; D is uncertain. Deletions cut 3 bases from V and 4 bases from J, with 12 bases between. This CDR3 is 14 amino acids long. Per the germline V gene, CDR1 is MNHEY and CDR2 is SMNVEV (reference sequence). The CDR3 nucleotides read TGTGCCAGCAGTTTTAGGATCGCGAGCACTGAAGCTTTCTTT. Encoded protein: CASSFRIASTEAFF.

This clonotype has just a few counts. The J gene is TRBJ2-7, the V gene TRBV29-1; 9 nucleotides align to TRBD1. Germline V gene data show CDR1 as SQVTM and CDR2 as ANQGSEA. The trim removed 3 bases at V and 5 bases at J, leaving 8 bases unmatched. This CDR3 spans 14 amino acids. This CDR3 reads CSVDRAGTGNEQYF. The CDR3 nucleotides read TGCAGCGTTGATCGAGCCGGGACAGGGAACGAGCAGTACTTC.

This clonotype was seen ten or more times. The chain is built from TRBV7-9 and TRBJ1-2; D might be TRBD1 (6 bases). The germline V and J ends were trimmed by 6 bases and 4 bases, with 15 bases remaining between them. The CDR3 sequence is 14 residues long. Germline V gives CDR1 SEHNR, CDR2 FQNEAQ (reference sequence). The CDR3 spells CASSSKQGSYGYTF. The CDR3 coding sequence is TGTGCCAGCAGTTCCAAACAGGGTTCCTATGGCTACACCTTC.

This clonotype was picked up a small number of times. This chain uses TRBV27 with TRBJ2-3; perhaps D is TRBD1 or TRBD2 (6 bases each). The CDR3 length is 16 residues. The V gene's germline CDR1 is MNHEY and CDR2 SMNVEV (reference sequence). V was shortened by 2 bases and J by 4 bases, with 16 bases between the two germline ends. The CDR3 spells CASSLRGASSPDTQYF. CDR3 sequence (DNA): TGTGCCAGCAGTTTAAGGGGGGCTAGCAGCCCAGATACGCAGTATTTT.

This clonotype was recorded a few times. The CDR3 region is CASSLLGLALYEQFF. The CDR3 nucleotides read TGTGCCAGCAGTTTATTGGGACTAGCACTATATGAGCAGTTCTTC. The chain links TRBV27 to TRBJ2-1; 9 bases line up with TRBD2. V lost 1 base, J lost 8 bases, and 6 bases stayed unmatched. The CDR3 runs 15 residues. Looked up from germline, CDR1 is MNHEY and CDR2 is SMNVEV (reference sequence).

The chain recombines TRBV15 with TRBJ2-3; 9 nucleotides match TRBD2. Germline lookup yields CDR1 LNHNV and CDR2 YYDKDF (reference sequence). J lost 9 bases, V lost 0 bases, and 7 bases had no gene match. The CDR3 runs to 15 residues. In nucleotides, the CDR3 is TGTGCCACCAGCAGAGACCCGTGGCGGGAGGGGACGCAGTATTTT. Protein product: CATSRDPWREGTQYF.

The chain recombines TRBV7-9 with TRBJ1-1; D call uncertain. V dropped 1 base and J dropped 5 bases, with 11 bases sitting between them. Germline V gene sequence: CDR1 SEHNR, CDR2 FQNEAQ (reference sequence). This CDR3 spans 14 amino acids. Written as DNA, the CDR3 is TGTGCCAGCAGCTTAGTTAGGGAAGAAACTGAAGCTTTCTTT. Amino acids: CASSLVREETEAFF.

This clonotype was counted only a few times. The V and J genes are TRBV29-1 and TRBJ2-4; the D gene is possibly TRBD2 (6 bases). The end of the DNA aligns better with TRBJ2-7, so the J call may be wrong. From germline, CDR1 is SQVTM and CDR2 ANQGSEA. The CDR3 has 11 amino acids. CDR3 amino acids: CSAQTGAEQYF. The CDR3 coding sequence is TGCAGCGCCCAAACGGGAGCCGAGCAGTACTTC.

There are a few counts of this clonotype. This rearrangement joins TRBV3-1 to TRBJ1-5, with D hard to call. From germline, CDR1 is LGHDT and CDR2 YNNKEL (reference sequence). This CDR3 spans 12 amino acids. Trimming removed 4 bases at V and 6 bases at J, with 7 bases between. The CDR3 reads CASSLSTQPQHF. As DNA, the CDR3 is TGTGCCAGCAGCCTTAGTACTCAGCCCCAGCATTTT.

There are many counts of this clonotype. The chain employs TRBV6-4 and TRBJ2-1; 7 bases fit TRBD1. This CDR3 has 13 residues. The V gene end was trimmed by 2 bases and the J gene end by 5 bases; junction bases not matched to a gene: 0. The germline V gene has CDR1 MRHNA and CDR2 SNTAGT. This CDR3 reads CASSDRGHNEQFF. CDR3 DNA sequence: TGTGCCAGCAGTGACAGGGGGCACAATGAGCAGTTCTTC.

The gene calls are TRBV3-1 and TRBJ1-2; D not resolved. CDR3 length: 14 amino acids. Trimming left V 5 bases short and J 2 bases short, with 12 bases between. Per germline, CDR1 LGHDT and CDR2 YNNKEL (reference sequence). CDR3 coding DNA: TGTGCCAGCAGCGTACGGGGAGGGAACTATGGCTACACCTTC. Translation gives CASSVRGGNYGYTF.

The rearrangement links TRBV2 to TRBJ2-3; D is undetermined. The CDR3 runs to 15 residues. CDR1 SNHLY and CDR2 FYNNEI come from the germline V gene. Between the trimmed V and J ends, which lost 8 bases and 5 bases, there was a span of 20 bases. The CDR3 protein is CASSQGLAKVDTQYF. DNA for the CDR3: TGTGCCAGCTCCCAAGGGCTGGCGAAAGTAGATACGCAGTATTTT.

J is TRBJ2-1 and V is TRBV4-1, with D unclear. The CDR3 covers 15 residues. Germline V gene lookup returns CDR1 MGHRA and CDR2 YSYEKL. V was cut by 0 bases and J by 4 bases, with 10 bases left in between. CDR3 amino acids: CASSQDELPYNEQFF. The CDR3 region has the DNA TGCGCCAGCAGCCAAGATGAACTTCCATACAATGAGCAGTTCTTC.

Many counts were recorded for this clonotype. The CDR3 is CASSSRGTRIDEQYF. The CDR3 coding sequence is TGTGCCAGCAGTTCCAGGGGGACTAGAATCGACGAGCAGTACTTC. The chain joins TRBV12-3 or TRBV12-4 to TRBJ2-7, with D maybe TRBD2 (8 bases). This CDR3 region has 15 residues. Between the trimmed V and J ends, which lost 4 bases and 5 bases, there was a span of 18 bases.

This clonotype was counted ten times or more. This sequence joins TRBV6-5 and TRBJ1-2; D unresolved. Between the trimmed V and J ends, which lost 0 bases and 6 bases, there was a span of 8 bases. The CDR3 has 13 amino acids. Germline V lookup: CDR1 MNHEY, CDR2 SVGAGI. The chain's CDR3 is CASSYSNGHGYTF. The CDR3 DNA reads as TGTGCCAGCAGTTACTCGAACGGACATGGCTACACCTTC.

This clonotype was detected a few times. The chain uses TRBV20-1 and TRBJ2-3; D possibly corresponds to TRBD2 (6 bases). Trimming took 6 bases from V and 1 from J, leaving 14 bases between them. Germline loops: CDR1 DFQATT, CDR2 SNEGSKA (reference sequence). The CDR3 loop spans 14 amino acids. The CDR3 reads CSAFSGLGTDTQYF. DNA for the CDR3: TGCAGTGCGTTTAGCGGCCTCGGCACAGATACGCAGTATTTT.

The V call is TRBV9, the J call TRBJ2-7; a possible D gene is TRBD1 (6 bases). From germline, CDR1 is SGDLS and CDR2 YYNGEE. Trimming removed 4 bases from V and 2 bases from J, with 13 bases in between. CDR3 length equals 14 residues. The CDR3 loop is CASSPWDKTYEQYF. For the CDR3, the DNA is TGTGCCAGCAGCCCCTGGGACAAAACCTACGAGCAGTACTTC.

To note about this clonotype: A read error may produce the germline difference seen at one junction end. The chain recombines TRBV27 with TRBJ2-1; D call uncertain. The CDR3 sequence is 14 residues long. The germline gives CDR1 MNHEY, CDR2 SMNVEV (reference sequence). The CDR3 DNA is TGTGCCAGCAGTGTATCAGGAAGCGCTGGTGGGCAGTTCTTC. The encoded protein is CASSVSGSAGGQFF.

The chain is built from TRBV3-1 and TRBJ1-6; TRBD1 agrees at 8 bases. The J segment lost 5 bases and the V segment lost 3 bases, leaving 9 bases of the junction unmatched. CDR1 is LGHDT, CDR2 YNNKEL, per germline (reference sequence). The CDR3 loop spans 17 amino acids. The CDR3 nucleotides are TGTGCCAGCAGCCATGCAGCAGGGACAGGAAATAATTCACCCCTCCACTTT. Protein sequence: CASSHAAGTGNNSPLHF.

The rearrangement uses TRBV11-2 and TRBJ2-1; D is ambiguous. The DNA matches TRBJ2-7 better at its end, which makes the J call doubtful. The CDR3 has 14 residues. Germline values: CDR1 SGHAT, CDR2 FQNNGV. CDR3: CASSLGSSGNEQYF. As DNA, the CDR3 is TGTGCCAGCAGCTTAGGGTCCTCTGGGAATGAGCAGTACTTC.

The chain joins TRBV20-1 to TRBJ1-5; D might be TRBD1 (6 bases). Trimming cost V 6 bases and J 3 bases, with 15 bases left between them. CDR3 length: 14 residues. From germline, CDR1 is DFQATT and CDR2 SNEGSKA (reference sequence). The DNA for the CDR3 is TGCAGTGCCGTCCGAGGGGGGTCCAATCAGCCCCAGCATTTT. It is translated as CSAVRGGSNQPQHF.

This clonotype appeared a few times. V and J are TRBV3-1 and TRBJ2-3; D ambiguous. Trimming took off 3 bases at V and 1 base at J, with 11 bases between the two ends. The CDR3 consists of 15 residues. CDR1 is LGHDT, CDR2 YNNKEL, per germline (reference sequence). CDR3 sequence: CASSHLAVGTDTQYF. In DNA form, the CDR3 reads TGTGCCAGCAGCCATTTAGCTGTCGGCACAGATACGCAGTATTTT.

The V call is TRBV9, the J call TRBJ2-3; 8 positions match TRBD2. V was pared by 0 bases and J by 3 bases, with 6 bases of the junction left unmatched. Germline V gives CDR1 SGDLS, CDR2 YYNGEE. This CDR3 comprises 16 residues. CDR3 region: CASSVAGGGGTDTQYF. DNA of the CDR3: TGTGCCAGCAGCGTAGCTGGCGGCGGGGGGACAGATACGCAGTATTTT.

This chain joins TRBV6-1 and TRBJ2-3; TRBD2 agrees at 8 bases. Germline CDR1 is MNHNS and CDR2 is SASEGT. CDR3 length: 16 residues. V lost 5 bases to trimming and J lost 1 base; unmatched junction nucleotides: 8. The CDR3 reads CASSPTGREGTDTQYF. The CDR3 DNA reads TGTGCCAGCAGTCCAACCGGGCGGGAGGGCACAGATACGCAGTATTTT.

This chain uses TRBV9 with TRBJ1-2; no clear D gene. Per the germline V gene, CDR1 is SGDLS and CDR2 is YYNGEE. V shed 4 bases and J shed 9 bases, with 13 bases lying between them. This CDR3 has 12 amino acids. The CDR3 nucleotides are TGTGCCAGCAGCTCCAGGTCTCGTAGCTACACCTTC. Amino acid sequence: CASSSRSRSYTF.

This rearrangement joins TRBV20-1 to TRBJ2-1; no firm D call. Between the trimmed V and J ends, which lost 0 bases and 7 bases, there was a span of 10 bases. Germline loops: CDR1 DFQATT, CDR2 SNEGSKA (reference sequence). The CDR3 is made up of 13 amino acids. The CDR3: CSARDQTRNEQFF. CDR3 coding DNA: TGCAGTGCTAGAGATCAGACGAGAAATGAGCAGTTCTTC.

This clonotype was seen ten or more times. The chain is built from TRBV28 and TRBJ2-7; the match to TRBD2 covers 8 bases. Germline CDR1 is MDHEN and CDR2 is SYDVKM. The CDR3 loop spans 14 amino acids. V lost 5 bases to trimming and J lost 2 bases; unmatched junction nucleotides: 5. In DNA, the CDR3 is TGTGCCAGCAGTCCTACGGGGGGGCCCTACGAGCAGTACTTC. This translates into CASSPTGGPYEQYF.

This clonotype was picked up a small number of times. The V and J genes are TRBV6-6 and TRBJ2-7; the D gene is possibly TRBD1 (6 bases). Germline V lookup: CDR1 MNHNY, CDR2 SVGAGI (reference sequence). The length of the CDR3 is 15 residues. Trimming cost V 4 bases and J 4 bases, with 17 bases left between them. The DNA for the CDR3 is TGTGCCAGCAGTTCCCACAGGGAATCACGGTACGAGCAGTACTTC. Encoded protein: CASSSHRESRYEQYF.